This TCR beta chain is from a study of response to subunit inactivated influenza vaccine. This CDR3 contains 15 residues. The V end was cut by 3 bases, the J end by 0 bases, with 9 bases between. TCRdb reprocessed the RT-PCR reads with MiXCR, giving one entry per CDR3 protein. The sample lists roughly 570,000 distinct CDR3 sequences, about 15% occurring once. This receptor was obtained from a man aged 45-60 years who received an inactivated influenza vaccine. The chain carries TRBV12-3 or TRBV12-4 and TRBJ1-5; D remains unclear. Sample: PBMCs from blood, taken about 13 days after vaccination. For the CDR3, the DNA is TGTGCCAGCAGTTTGGACGGATTTAGCAATCAGCCCCAGCATTTT. Translating gives CASSLDGFSNQPQHF.